One and the same sample provided the 23 T cell receptor beta chains below, sequenced in a study of blood T cell repertoires in COVID-19. Here immunoSEQ multiplex PCR was the method, and the copy in TCRdb shows in-frame clones only, minus some. The repertoire holds under 75,000 clones, approximately 86% seen once, with less than 20% in the top ten. The material sequenced was peripheral blood. These receptors were obtained from a woman aged 80 or over with active COVID-19.

In this sample, this clone turned up a few times. This sequence joins TRBV7-8 and TRBJ2-3, with 8 nucleotides matching TRBD2. With 5 bases clipped from V and 8 bases from J, the junction kept 12 bases outside the gene matches. The germline V gene encodes CDR1 SGHVS and CDR2 FQNEAQ. The CDR3 has 15 residues. DNA of the CDR3: TGTGCCAGCAGCCCCCCCTCGGGGGGGCATCGTACGCAGTATTTT. Translating gives CASSPPSGGHRTQYF.

The chain links TRBV5-1 to TRBJ2-7; 9 positions agree with TRBD1. Germline V gene lookup returns CDR1 SGHRS and CDR2 YFSETQ. CDR3 size: 14 residues. V lost 6 bases and J lost 6; bases outside the gene matches: 10. CDR3 loop: CASTSGTGQTEQYF. The CDR3 DNA reads as TGCGCCAGCACTTCCGGGACAGGGCAAACCGAGCAGTACTTC.

The gene calls are TRBV2 and TRBJ2-7; D perhaps matches TRBD2 (6 bases). Trimming stripped 6 bases from V and 3 bases from J, with 9 bases between. The CDR3 totals 12 residues. Germline values: CDR1 SNHLY, CDR2 FYNNEI. CDR3 DNA: TGTGCCAGCAGGGGGAGGAGCTACGAGCAGTACTTC. This translates into CASRGRSYEQYF.

This clone was found once. The chain couples TRBV9 to TRBJ2-5; 14 bases fit TRBD2. V dropped 0 bases and J dropped 4; count of bases not matched to a gene: 5. The CDR3 runs 17 residues. CDR1 and CDR2 (germline): SGDLS, YYNGEE. CDR3: CASSVGTSGGIGETQYF. The CDR3 DNA reads as TGTGCCAGCAGCGTAGGGACTAGCGGGGGGATCGGAGAGACCCAGTACTTC.

The chain recombines TRBV7-8 with TRBJ2-7; 7 nucleotides agree with TRBD2. The V gene's germline CDR1 is SGHVS and CDR2 FQNEAQ. The V gene end was trimmed by 4 bases and the J gene end by 1 base; junction bases not matched to a gene: 10. CDR3 length: 16 amino acids. The CDR3 bases are TGTGCCAGCAGCTATTATCGGACTAGTTTGTCCTACGAGCAGTACTTC. As protein: CASSYYRTSLSYEQYF.

The chain carries TRBV6-6 and TRBJ1-6, with 8 bases that match TRBD1. From germline, CDR1 is MNHNY and CDR2 SVGAGI (reference sequence). The V gene end was trimmed by 7 bases and the J gene end by 7 bases; junction bases not matched to a gene: 9. The CDR3 has 15 residues. The DNA of the CDR3 is TGTGCCAGCAACCCCAGGGGGCAGGGGAATTCACCCCTCCACTTT. This gives the protein CASNPRGQGNSPLHF.

The chain employs TRBV24-1 and TRBJ1-1; D may be TRBD1 (6 bases). Trimming shortened V by 3 bases and J by 8 bases, and 12 bases separated the two germline ends. CDR1 and CDR2 from the germline V gene are KGHDR and SFDVKD. The CDR3 spans 13 residues. CDR3 sequence reads: CATSDGNREEAFF. CDR3 coding DNA: TGTGCCACCAGTGATGGGAACAGGGAGGAAGCTTTCTTT.

V usage is TRBV28 and J usage is TRBJ1-5; a weak D match, TRBD1 (5 bases). Germline-derived CDR1 and CDR2 are MDHEN and SYDVKM. V lost 5 bases, J lost 3 bases, and 8 bases lay in between. This CDR3 is built from 13 residues. CDR3 sequence reads: CASSDSNNQPQHF. The CDR3 DNA reads TGTGCCAGCAGTGACAGTAACAATCAGCCCCAGCATTTT.

The chain links TRBV18 to TRBJ1-2; 7 bases fit TRBD1. V was clipped by 6 bases and J by 8 bases; unmatched bases: 9. Germline CDR1 is KGHSH and CDR2 is LQKENI. The CDR3 sequence is 13 residues long. The CDR3 reads CASSQDRAIGYTF. CDR3 DNA sequence: TGTGCCAGCTCCCAAGACAGGGCGATAGGCTACACCTTC.

The CDR3 sequence: CASTPRGGDFHRQYF. Written as DNA, the CDR3 is TGTGCCAGCACCCCTCGGGGGGGGGACTTCCACAGGCAGTACTTC. The chain carries TRBV7-2 and TRBJ2-7; 8 nucleotides match TRBD2. The germline gives CDR1 SGHTA, CDR2 FQGNSA. The CDR3 has 15 residues. V shed 7 bases, J shed 9 bases, and the junction held 17 bases outside the gene matches.

This clone was counted a single time. The rearrangement joins TRBV7-2 to TRBJ2-5; no reliable D call. Germline-derived CDR1 and CDR2 are SGHTA and FQGNSA. V dropped 2 bases and J dropped 5 bases, with 3 bases sitting between them. This CDR3 is built from 11 residues. The CDR3 loop is CASSLSETQYF. The CDR3 DNA sequence: TGTGCCAGCAGCTTAAGCGAGACCCAGTACTTC.

The rearrangement links TRBV19 to TRBJ1-5; no reliable D call. The CDR3 is 13 residues long. Germline assignment: CDR1 LNHDA and CDR2 SQIVND (reference sequence). With 1 base removed from V and 3 bases from J, the gap between germline ends came to 4 bases. The CDR3 region is CASSIGANQPQHF. CDR3 DNA sequence: TGTGCCAGTAGTATAGGAGCCAATCAGCCCCAGCATTTT.

Points on this clone: Other nucleotide sequences in the sample specify the same CDR3. This chain joins TRBV28 and TRBJ1-4; D is possibly TRBD1 (6 bases). Per germline, CDR1 MDHEN and CDR2 SYDVKM. Trimming cost V 3 bases and J 4 bases, with 9 bases left between them. The length of the CDR3 is 14 residues. DNA of the CDR3: TGTGCCAGCAGTTTCACAGGGAGTAATGAAAAACTGTTTTTT. It yields the protein CASSFTGSNEKLFF.

V gene TRBV5-4 combines with J gene TRBJ2-5, with D perhaps TRBD2 (7 bases). Trimming shortened V by 3 bases and J by 5 bases, and 11 bases separated the two germline ends. In germline, CDR1 is SGHNT, CDR2 YYREEE (reference sequence). The CDR3 spans 13 residues. The CDR3 reads CASSSGGRETQYF. The DNA for the CDR3 is TGTGCCAGCAGCTCCGGGGGGCGGGAGACCCAGTACTTC.

The chain combines TRBV15 with TRBJ2-5, with TRBD2 matching 7 bases. CDR3 length equals 16 residues. In germline, CDR1 is LNHNV, CDR2 YYDKDF (reference sequence). Trimming took 1 base from V and 1 from J; bases not matched to a gene: 6. The DNA for the CDR3 is TGTGCCACCAGCAGAGGGGTCCCGGGAGGCCAAGAGACCCAGTACTTC. Protein: CATSRGVPGGQETQYF.

V is TRBV25-1 and J is TRBJ2-5, with 10 bases identical to TRBD1. Germline trimming cut 5 bases from V and 3 bases from J; bases unmatched to any gene: 9. Germline V gene data show CDR1 as MGHDK and CDR2 as SYGVNS. The CDR3 is made up of 16 amino acids. The CDR3 region is CASSQRRDRGEETQYF. CDR3 nucleotide sequence: TGTGCCAGCAGTCAGAGGAGGGACAGGGGAGAAGAGACCCAGTACTTC. The variable domain in full, completed from reference TRBV25-1 and TRBJ2-5, reads EADIYQTPRYLVIGTGKKITLECSQTMGHDKMYWYQQDPGMELHLIHYSYGVNSTEKGDLSSESTVSRIRTEHFPLTLESARPSHTSQYLCASSQRRDRGEETQYFGPGTRLLVL.

V is TRBV5-1 and J is TRBJ2-3; TRBD1 matches at 7 bases. This CDR3 comprises 15 residues. The junction had 6 bases not matched to a gene; V was cut back by 0 bases and J by 5 bases. CDR1 is SGHRS, CDR2 YFSETQ, per germline. The CDR3 sequence is CASSLAKQGRDTQYF. As DNA, the CDR3 is TGCGCCAGCAGCTTGGCCAAACAGGGGAGAGATACGCAGTATTTT.

The chain links TRBV2 to TRBJ2-1; a weak D match, TRBD2 (7 bases). Per the germline V gene, CDR1 is SNHLY and CDR2 is FYNNEI. The CDR3 runs 12 residues. Trimming removed 7 bases from V and 15 bases from J, with 19 bases in between. CDR3 sequence: CASTPRGGRGFF. The CDR3 bases are TGTGCCAGCACCCCTCGCGGGGGCCGGGGGTTCTTC.

This chain connects TRBV4-1 to TRBJ2-7; TRBD2 agrees at 13 bases. The CDR3 has 17 amino acids. CDR1 and CDR2 from the germline V gene are MGHRA and YSYEKL. The V and J ends lost 3 bases and 0 bases, in that order; junction bases with no gene match: 5. CDR3 DNA sequence: TGCGCCAGCAGCCAGCTCACTAGCGGGGGGGCCTCCTACGAGCAGTACTTC. This gives the protein CASSQLTSGGASYEQYF.

V and J are TRBV5-4 and TRBJ2-5, with 8 bases fitting TRBD1. The CDR3 is made up of 13 amino acids. The germline V gene encodes CDR1 SGHNT and CDR2 YYREEE (reference sequence). Trimming cost V 5 bases and J 5 bases; bases outside gene matches: 5. In nucleotides, the CDR3 is TGTGCCAGCAGGGAGACAGGGGCCGAGACCCAGTACTTC. This sequence encodes CASRETGAETQYF.

The rearrangement joins TRBV7-3 to TRBJ2-1, with a possible D match to TRBD2 (6 bases). The CDR3 extends over 16 amino acids. V lost 5 bases, J lost 6 bases, and 20 bases lay in between. Germline V gene data show CDR1 as SGHTA and CDR2 as FQGTGA. CDR3 sequence reads: CASSQMRGRLSNEQFF. CDR3 in DNA: TGTGCCAGCAGCCAAATGCGGGGTCGATTAAGCAATGAGCAGTTCTTC.

The gene calls are TRBV5-1 and TRBJ1-4; 7 bases match TRBD1. The V and J ends lost 4 bases and 5 bases, in that order; junction bases with no gene match: 8. Germline CDR1 SGHRS, CDR2 YFSETQ. This CDR3 has 15 residues. The chain's CDR3 is CASSKGQVRNEKLFF. DNA for the CDR3: TGCGCCAGCAGCAAAGGACAGGTCAGAAATGAAAAACTGTTTTTT.

This sequence joins TRBV4-3 and TRBJ2-1, with TRBD2 matching over 12 bases. The junction had 4 bases not matched to a gene; V was cut back by 0 bases and J by 7 bases. CDR1 is LGHNA and CDR2 is YSLEER in the germline V gene. This CDR3 comprises 16 residues. CDR3 sequence (DNA): TGCGCCAGCAGCCAAGACCGGACTAGCGGGGTAAATGAGCAGTTCTTC. Translation gives CASSQDRTSGVNEQFF.